The 6 T cell receptor beta chains below come from one sample, sequenced in a study of blood T cells in healthy people across ages. PCR was performed a second time for roughly 7 to 12 cycles using a sample-barcoded 5' primer and a J-beta primer mix. TCRdb re-called the 5' RACE reads with MiXCR, one entry per CDR3 protein. The table has more than 700,000 distinct CDR3 sequences, around 50% seen once; the top ten hold around 18%. Sequencing input: blood. The receptors were sampled from a man older than 75 in good health.

Many counts were recorded for this clonotype. This chain uses TRBV11-1 with TRBJ2-3; 7 bases align to TRBD1. CDR3 size: 15 residues. In germline, CDR1 is SGHAT, CDR2 FQDESV (reference sequence). V lost 5 bases, J lost 2 bases, and 7 bases stayed unmatched. The CDR3 loop is CASSPRDRATDTQYF. CDR3 DNA: TGTGCCAGCAGCCCCCGGGACAGAGCCACAGATACGCAGTATTTT.

This clonotype was recorded a few times. The V and J genes are TRBV28 and TRBJ1-5; possibly TRBD1 for D (5 bases). The CDR3 is 14 residues long. V dropped 6 bases and J dropped 5 bases, with 14 bases sitting between them. Germline V lookup: CDR1 MDHEN, CDR2 SYDVKM. The CDR3 here is CASSPDRGDQPQHF. In DNA form, the CDR3 reads TGTGCCAGCAGCCCTGATCGGGGGGATCAGCCCCAGCATTTT.

This clonotype was picked up a small number of times. This chain connects TRBV18 to TRBJ1-1; D is unresolved. V was trimmed by 3 bases and J by 5 bases, leaving 13 bases between them. The CDR3 loop spans 14 amino acids. CDR1 and CDR2 from the germline V gene are KGHSH and LQKENI. The CDR3, as DNA: TGTGCCAGCTCACCTGTCGAGGTTGGGACTGAAGCTTTCTTT. Protein product: CASSPVEVGTEAFF.

This clonotype occurred a few times. The chain combines TRBV14 with TRBJ2-5; 12 positions agree with TRBD2. The CDR3 has 15 residues. With 4 bases clipped from V and 11 bases from J, the junction kept 11 bases outside the gene matches. Germline lookup yields CDR1 SGHDN and CDR2 FVKESK. The CDR3 nucleotides are TGTGCCAGCAGCCGACGACTAGCGGGAGATCGTGAGCAGTACTTC. Translation: CASSRRLAGDREQYF.

This clonotype appeared a few times. V gene TRBV7-9 combines with J gene TRBJ2-5, with D maybe TRBD2 (7 bases). Germline CDR1 and CDR2: SEHNR and FQNEAQ (reference sequence). V was pared by 5 bases and J by 5 bases, with 15 bases between. There are 14 residues in the CDR3. The CDR3 loop is CASSTTGGYETQYF. In DNA, the CDR3 is TGTGCCAGCAGCACCACGGGGGGCTATGAGACCCAGTACTTC.

This chain connects TRBV5-1 to TRBJ2-3; D might be TRBD2 (6 bases). Germline-derived CDR1 and CDR2 are SGHRS and YFSETQ. Trimming pared 2 bases from V and 2 bases from J, leaving 30 bases between. The CDR3 spans 21 residues. The CDR3 DNA reads TGCGCCAGCAGCTTAAGGCTAGAGGCGGGACTGGCGGACACTCTCACAGATACGCAGTATTTT. Translated: CASSLRLEAGLADTLTDTQYF.